This T cell receptor (beta chain) was sequenced during a study of blood T cell repertoires in COVID-19. At the level of the study: Samples representing acute and convalescent COVID-19 were sourced from the United States, Italy and Spain. In each case, the material was cDNA or gDNA derived from T cells, B-cell-depleted T cells, or PBMCs.

Original analysis: It was from reference gene primer amplification that nucleated cell counts were estimated. Clones were read by immunoSEQ multiplex PCR, and TCRdb kept only the in-frame ones, dropping some. The V and J calls and clone size are taken from that table; D and trimming were inferred from the DNA. This table has about 140,000 clones, 84% appearing once. V was shortened by 6 bases and J by 5 bases, with 10 bases between the two germline ends. The CDR3 is made up of 12 amino acids. What was sequenced was peripheral blood. The V gene is TRBV12-3 or TRBV12-4, the J gene TRBJ1-1; D is unresolved. The clonotype originates from a human donor in a cohort sampled during active COVID-19. The CDR3: CASSARRTEAFF. CDR3 in DNA: TGTGCCAGCAGCGCCCGGAGAACTGAAGCTTTCTTT.